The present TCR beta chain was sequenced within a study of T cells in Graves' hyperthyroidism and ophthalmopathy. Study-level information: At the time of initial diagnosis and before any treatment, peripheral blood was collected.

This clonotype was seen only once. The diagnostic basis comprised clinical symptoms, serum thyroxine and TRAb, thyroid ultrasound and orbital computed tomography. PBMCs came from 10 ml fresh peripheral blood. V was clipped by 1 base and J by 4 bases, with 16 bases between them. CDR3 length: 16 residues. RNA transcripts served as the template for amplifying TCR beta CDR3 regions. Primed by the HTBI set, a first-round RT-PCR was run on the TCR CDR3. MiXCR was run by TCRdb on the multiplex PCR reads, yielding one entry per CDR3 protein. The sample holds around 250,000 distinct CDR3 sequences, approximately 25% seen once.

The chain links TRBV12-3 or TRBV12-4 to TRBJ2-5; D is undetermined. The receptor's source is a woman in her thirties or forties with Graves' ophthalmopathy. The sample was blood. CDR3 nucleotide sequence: TGTGCCAGCAGTTTAGGTTCAGGAGTTTCGATAGAGACCCAGTACTTC. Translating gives CASSLGSGVSIETQYF.